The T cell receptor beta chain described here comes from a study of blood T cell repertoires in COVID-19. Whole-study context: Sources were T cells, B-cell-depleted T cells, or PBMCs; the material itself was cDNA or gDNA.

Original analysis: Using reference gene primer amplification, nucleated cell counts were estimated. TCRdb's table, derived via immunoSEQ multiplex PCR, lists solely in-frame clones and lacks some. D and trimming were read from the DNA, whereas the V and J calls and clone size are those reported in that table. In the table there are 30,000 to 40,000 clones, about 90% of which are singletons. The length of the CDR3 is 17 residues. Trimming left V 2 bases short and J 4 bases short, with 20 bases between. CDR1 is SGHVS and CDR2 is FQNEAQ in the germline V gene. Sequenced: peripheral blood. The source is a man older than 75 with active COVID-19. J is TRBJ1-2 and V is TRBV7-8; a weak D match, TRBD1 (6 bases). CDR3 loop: CASSLLEGGARSYGYTF. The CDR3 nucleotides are TGTGCCAGCAGCTTATTGGAGGGGGGGGCGCGTAGCTATGGCTACACCTTC.